Below are 28 T cell receptor beta chains sequenced from a single sample in a study of cytomegalovirus exposure and HLA in healthy donors. The study ran its PCR with 60 Vbeta and 13 Jbeta primers. The assay was immunoSEQ multiplex PCR, and TCRdb's table has in-frame clones only and misses some. Its table records roughly 100,000 clones. The specimen sequenced was PBMCs. The receptors here all came from a man in his fifties in good health and CMV-seronegative.

The chain recombines TRBV5-8 with TRBJ2-3; 11 bases line up with TRBD2. Germline V gene lookup returns CDR1 SGHTS and CDR2 YDEGEE. CDR3 length equals 16 residues. V shed 4 bases and J 0 bases; nucleotides not matched to a gene: 4. The CDR3 region is CASSPRLAGSTDTQYF. DNA for the CDR3: TGTGCCAGCAGCCCCCGACTAGCGGGGAGCACAGATACGCAGTATTTT.

This rearrangement joins TRBV7-2 to TRBJ2-1; no reliable D call. The CDR3 extends over 14 amino acids. Trimming shortened V by 3 bases and J by 0 bases, and 6 bases separated the two germline ends. CDR1 and CDR2 (germline): SGHTA, FQGNSA. The CDR3 DNA follows: TGTGCCAGCAGCTTTTTAGACTCCTACAATGAGCAGTTCTTC. Encoded protein: CASSFLDSYNEQFF.

CDR3 sequence: CASSPANGQPQHF. Here the CDR3 DNA reads TGTGCCAGCTCACCGGCAAATGGTCAGCCCCAGCATTTT. The chain links TRBV18 to TRBJ1-5; D gene unclear. The germline V and J ends were trimmed by 3 bases and 6 bases, with 9 bases remaining between them. Germline-derived CDR1 and CDR2 are KGHSH and LQKENI. This CDR3 is 13 amino acids long.

CDR3 sequence reads: CASSGTPSSYEQYF. CDR3 coding DNA: TGTGCCAGCTCGGGGACACCCAGCTCCTACGAGCAGTACTTC. The chain links TRBV18 to TRBJ2-7, with a tentative D call TRBD1 (6 bases). CDR1 is KGHSH and CDR2 is LQKENI in the germline V gene. V was cut by 6 bases and J by 0 bases, with 12 bases left in between. This CDR3 is 14 amino acids long.

The CDR3: CSVEDWQGNTEAFF. In DNA form, the CDR3 reads TGCAGCGTTGAAGATTGGCAGGGAAACACTGAAGCTTTCTTT. The V and J genes are TRBV29-1 and TRBJ1-1; TRBD1 might be the D (5 bases). V shed 0 bases and J shed 2 bases, with 10 bases lying between them. Germline-derived CDR1 and CDR2 are SQVTM and ANQGSEA. The CDR3 length is 14 residues.

The chain is built from TRBV29-1 and TRBJ1-2; 11 nucleotides line up with TRBD1. The CDR3 is 14 amino acids. Per germline, CDR1 SQVTM and CDR2 ANQGSEA. The V gene end was trimmed by 4 bases and the J gene end by 6 bases; junction bases not matched to a gene: 7. The CDR3 is CSVGAGQGVNGYTF. CDR3 in DNA: TGCAGCGTTGGGGCGGGACAGGGGGTAAATGGCTACACCTTC.

The CDR3 loop is CASSLQGGGNYGYTF. As DNA, the CDR3 is TGTGCCAGCAGCCTACAAGGGGGCGGTAACTATGGCTACACCTTC. The genes are TRBV7-9 and TRBJ1-2; TRBD1 agrees at 7 bases. This CDR3 is 15 amino acids long. From germline, CDR1 is SEHNR and CDR2 FQNEAQ (reference sequence). V gave up 5 bases and J gave up 1 base; unmatched junction bases: 7. The entire variable domain, with the rest obtained from reference TRBV7-9 and TRBJ1-2, is as follows: DTGVSQNPRHKITKRGQNVTFRCDPISEHNRLYWYRQTLGQGPEFLTYFQNEAQLEKSRLLSDRFSAERPKGSFSTLEIQRTEQGDSAMYLCASSLQGGGNYGYTFGSGTRLTVV.

This chain uses TRBV5-1 with TRBJ1-6, with TRBD1 matching 9 bases. V shed 4 bases and J 5 bases; nucleotides not matched to a gene: 4. Germline-derived CDR1 and CDR2 are SGHRS and YFSETQ. This CDR3 contains 15 residues. This chain's CDR3 is CASSAGDRDNSPLHF. The CDR3 bases are TGCGCCAGCAGCGCAGGGGACAGGGATAATTCACCCCTCCACTTT.

The CDR3 DNA follows: TGTGCCAGCAGCTTACCCAGGGGATGGGATGCTTTCTTT. Protein: CASSLPRGWDAFF. The rearrangement joins TRBV5-5 to TRBJ1-1; D possibly corresponds to TRBD1 (6 bases). V gave up 2 bases and J gave up 11 bases, with 16 bases separating them. CDR1 SGHKS and CDR2 YYEKEE come from the germline V gene (reference sequence). This CDR3 is built from 13 residues.

The V call is TRBV20-1, the J call TRBJ2-4, with D unresolved. Trimming cost V 3 bases and J 6 bases, with 6 bases left between them. The CDR3 contains 11 residues. Germline loops: CDR1 DFQATT, CDR2 SNEGSKA (reference sequence). CDR3 nucleotides: TGCAGTGCTAGTCCAGGAAACATTCAGTACTTC. Translated: CSASPGNIQYF.

J is TRBJ1-2 and V is TRBV6-5; D is uncertain. CDR3 length equals 14 residues. Trimming left V 1 base short and J 6 bases short, with 12 bases between. Looked up from germline, CDR1 is MNHEY and CDR2 is SVGAGI. The CDR3: CASSYYPGVDGYTF. In nucleotides, the CDR3 is TGTGCCAGCAGTTACTACCCCGGGGTAGATGGCTACACCTTC.

V usage is TRBV5-4 and J usage is TRBJ2-7; weak D call: TRBD1 (6 bases). Looked up from germline, CDR1 is SGHNT and CDR2 is YYREEE (reference sequence). V lost 0 bases to trimming and J lost 2 bases, with 9 bases between them. The CDR3 is made up of 14 amino acids. CDR3 in amino acids: CASSLEAGAYEQYF. CDR3 DNA: TGTGCCAGCAGCTTGGAAGCAGGGGCCTACGAGCAGTACTTC.

The chain uses TRBV4-3 and TRBJ2-1; 10 bases map to TRBD2. This CDR3 has 15 amino acids. The germline V gene has CDR1 LGHNA and CDR2 YSLEER. V shed 4 bases and J 6 bases; nucleotides not matched to a gene: 6. The CDR3, as DNA: TGCGCCAGCAGCCCTTGGACTAGCGGTACCAATGAGCAGTTCTTC. Its translation is CASSPWTSGTNEQFF.

In nucleotides, the CDR3 is TGTGCCAGCAGCTTAAGGGGAGCCCCAAGGGAGGATGGCTACACCTTC. It codes for CASSLRGAPREDGYTF. The chain carries TRBV13 and TRBJ1-2, with D possibly being TRBD1 (5 bases). The V end lost 2 bases, the J end lost 6 bases, and 19 bases lay between the germline ends. The CDR3 spans 16 residues. CDR1 is PRHDT, CDR2 FYEKMQ, per germline (reference sequence).

J is TRBJ1-5 and V is TRBV19; D unresolved. The CDR3 has 16 amino acids. Germline loops: CDR1 LNHDA, CDR2 SQIVND (reference sequence). Trimming took 10 bases from V and 0 from J, leaving 19 bases between them. In DNA form, the CDR3 reads TGTGCCACCACCCTACGGGGAGAGAGTAGCAATCAGCCCCAGCATTTT. It translates to CATTLRGESSNQPQHF. The entire variable domain, with the rest obtained from reference TRBV19 and TRBJ1-5, is as follows: DGGITQSPKYLFRKEGQNVTLSCEQNLNHDAMYWYRQDPGQGLRLIYYSQIVNDFQKGDIAEGYSVSREKKESFPLTVTSAQKNPTAFYLCATTLRGESSNQPQHFGDGTRLSIL.

The V call is TRBV7-2, the J call TRBJ1-1, with D uncertain. The CDR3 totals 14 residues. CDR1 and CDR2 (germline): SGHTA, FQGNSA. Deletions cut 2 bases from V and 5 bases from J, with 12 bases between. The DNA of the CDR3 is TGTGCCAGCAGCTTAAGCTACGGAGGGACTGAAGCTTTCTTT. Its protein is CASSLSYGGTEAFF. Together with reference TRBV7-2 and TRBJ1-1, the CDR3 gives the full variable domain: GAGVSQSPSNKVTEKGKDVELRCDPISGHTALYWYRQSLGQGLEFLIYFQGNSAPDKSGLPSDRFSAERTGGSVSTLTIQRTQQEDSAVYLCASSLSYGGTEAFFGQGTRLTVV.

The chain joins TRBV5-1 to TRBJ2-1; D perhaps matches TRBD1 (5 bases). The V gene's germline CDR1 is SGHRS and CDR2 YFSETQ. The CDR3 length is 15 residues. With 1 base removed from V and 2 bases from J, the gap between germline ends came to 10 bases. The CDR3 region has the DNA TGCGCCAGCAGCTTGTTGCAGGGTCCCTACAATGAGCAGTTCTTC. Translated, it gives CASSLLQGPYNEQFF.

The chain recombines TRBV6-1 with TRBJ1-5; D not certain. V was cut by 3 bases and J by 10 bases, with 16 bases left in between. The length of the CDR3 is 14 residues. Germline V gives CDR1 MNHNS, CDR2 SASEGT. CDR3 nucleotide sequence: TGTGCCAGCAGTGACCGGGAACCATACCGTCCCCAGCATTTT. Its translation: CASSDREPYRPQHF.

The chain links TRBV9 to TRBJ2-1; D is ambiguous. CDR3 size: 12 residues. CDR1 is SGDLS, CDR2 YYNGEE, per germline. Deletions cut 4 bases from V and 0 bases from J, with 2 bases between. The CDR3 DNA follows: TGTGCCAGCAGCCTCTCCTACAATGAGCAGTTCTTC. Protein product: CASSLSYNEQFF.

This chain connects TRBV5-4 to TRBJ1-6; 9 bases map to TRBD1. This CDR3 region has 16 residues. Germline V gives CDR1 SGHNT, CDR2 YYREEE (reference sequence). After removal of 4 bases from V and 10 bases from J, the junction contained 12 bases not matched to a gene. CDR3 nucleotides: TGTGCCAGCAGCCCGGGACAGGGTCGGGGAGGGTCACCCCTCCACTTT. Residues: CASSPGQGRGGSPLHF.

The rearrangement joins TRBV19 to TRBJ2-5; 8 bases are a match to TRBD1. Trimming took 5 bases from V and 11 from J; bases not matched to a gene: 4. This CDR3 contains 11 residues. The germline V gene encodes CDR1 LNHDA and CDR2 SQIVND (reference sequence). This chain's CDR3 is CASSEDREQYF. The CDR3 DNA sequence: TGTGCCAGTAGTGAGGACAGGGAGCAGTACTTC.

On this clone itself: Germline and junction disagree at one end, which may indicate a read error. The rearrangement links TRBV30 to TRBJ1-2; D may be TRBD1 (6 bases). Germline values: CDR1 GTSNPN, CDR2 SVGIG (reference sequence). The CDR3 is 14 residues long. CDR3 sequence reads: CARSGGGRDYGYTF. The CDR3 nucleotides read TGTGCCCGGAGTGGGGGGGGCAGGGACTATGGCTACACCTTC.

The V call is TRBV6-6, the J call TRBJ2-2; 9 nucleotides match TRBD1. Per germline, CDR1 MNHNY and CDR2 SVGAGI (reference sequence). The CDR3 length is 14 residues. Unmatched junction bases numbered 0, after V lost 2 bases and J lost 5 bases. The CDR3 DNA follows: TGTGCCAGCAGTTACGGGACAGGGACCGGGGAGCTGTTTTTT. This gives the protein CASSYGTGTGELFF.

The chain employs TRBV7-2 and TRBJ1-5; D call uncertain. Trimming stripped 3 bases from V and 10 bases from J, with 13 bases between. The CDR3 is 13 amino acids. Germline V gene data show CDR1 as SGHTA and CDR2 as FQGNSA. The CDR3 here is CASSLGAGGPQHF. Here the CDR3 DNA reads TGTGCCAGCAGCTTGGGAGCCGGAGGACCCCAGCATTTT.

V gene TRBV25-1 combines with J gene TRBJ2-5; D is unresolved. The V end lost 5 bases, the J end lost 1 base, and 14 bases lay between the germline ends. CDR3 length: 15 residues. Germline lookup yields CDR1 MGHDK and CDR2 SYGVNS. CDR3 bases: TGTGCCAGCAGTCGTCCCAGAGGTTTCCAAGAGACCCAGTACTTC. Translation: CASSRPRGFQETQYF.

V usage is TRBV19 and J usage is TRBJ1-2, with D unresolved. The length of the CDR3 is 13 residues. Germline CDR1 LNHDA, CDR2 SQIVND (reference sequence). V gave up 3 bases and J gave up 2 bases, with 7 bases separating them. This CDR3 reads CASSISKNYGYTF. In nucleotides, the CDR3 is TGTGCCAGTAGTATTAGCAAAAACTATGGCTACACCTTC.

The rearrangement links TRBV7-9 to TRBJ1-5; D is undetermined. The V end was cut by 1 base, the J end by 0 bases, with 7 bases between. This CDR3 is 15 amino acids long. CDR1 is SEHNR and CDR2 is FQNEAQ in the germline V gene (reference sequence). The DNA for the CDR3 is TGTGCCAGCAGCTTAGGGGCATATAGCAATCAGCCCCAGCATTTT. This sequence encodes CASSLGAYSNQPQHF.

The V gene is TRBV27, the J gene TRBJ1-2; 8 bases are a match to TRBD1. The CDR3 runs to 15 residues. V lost 5 bases to trimming and J lost 7 bases; unmatched junction nucleotides: 12. From germline, CDR1 is MNHEY and CDR2 SMNVEV (reference sequence). CDR3 protein: CASSPLDRAAGGYTF. The CDR3 DNA is TGTGCCAGCAGTCCCTTGGACAGGGCCGCGGGTGGCTACACCTTC.